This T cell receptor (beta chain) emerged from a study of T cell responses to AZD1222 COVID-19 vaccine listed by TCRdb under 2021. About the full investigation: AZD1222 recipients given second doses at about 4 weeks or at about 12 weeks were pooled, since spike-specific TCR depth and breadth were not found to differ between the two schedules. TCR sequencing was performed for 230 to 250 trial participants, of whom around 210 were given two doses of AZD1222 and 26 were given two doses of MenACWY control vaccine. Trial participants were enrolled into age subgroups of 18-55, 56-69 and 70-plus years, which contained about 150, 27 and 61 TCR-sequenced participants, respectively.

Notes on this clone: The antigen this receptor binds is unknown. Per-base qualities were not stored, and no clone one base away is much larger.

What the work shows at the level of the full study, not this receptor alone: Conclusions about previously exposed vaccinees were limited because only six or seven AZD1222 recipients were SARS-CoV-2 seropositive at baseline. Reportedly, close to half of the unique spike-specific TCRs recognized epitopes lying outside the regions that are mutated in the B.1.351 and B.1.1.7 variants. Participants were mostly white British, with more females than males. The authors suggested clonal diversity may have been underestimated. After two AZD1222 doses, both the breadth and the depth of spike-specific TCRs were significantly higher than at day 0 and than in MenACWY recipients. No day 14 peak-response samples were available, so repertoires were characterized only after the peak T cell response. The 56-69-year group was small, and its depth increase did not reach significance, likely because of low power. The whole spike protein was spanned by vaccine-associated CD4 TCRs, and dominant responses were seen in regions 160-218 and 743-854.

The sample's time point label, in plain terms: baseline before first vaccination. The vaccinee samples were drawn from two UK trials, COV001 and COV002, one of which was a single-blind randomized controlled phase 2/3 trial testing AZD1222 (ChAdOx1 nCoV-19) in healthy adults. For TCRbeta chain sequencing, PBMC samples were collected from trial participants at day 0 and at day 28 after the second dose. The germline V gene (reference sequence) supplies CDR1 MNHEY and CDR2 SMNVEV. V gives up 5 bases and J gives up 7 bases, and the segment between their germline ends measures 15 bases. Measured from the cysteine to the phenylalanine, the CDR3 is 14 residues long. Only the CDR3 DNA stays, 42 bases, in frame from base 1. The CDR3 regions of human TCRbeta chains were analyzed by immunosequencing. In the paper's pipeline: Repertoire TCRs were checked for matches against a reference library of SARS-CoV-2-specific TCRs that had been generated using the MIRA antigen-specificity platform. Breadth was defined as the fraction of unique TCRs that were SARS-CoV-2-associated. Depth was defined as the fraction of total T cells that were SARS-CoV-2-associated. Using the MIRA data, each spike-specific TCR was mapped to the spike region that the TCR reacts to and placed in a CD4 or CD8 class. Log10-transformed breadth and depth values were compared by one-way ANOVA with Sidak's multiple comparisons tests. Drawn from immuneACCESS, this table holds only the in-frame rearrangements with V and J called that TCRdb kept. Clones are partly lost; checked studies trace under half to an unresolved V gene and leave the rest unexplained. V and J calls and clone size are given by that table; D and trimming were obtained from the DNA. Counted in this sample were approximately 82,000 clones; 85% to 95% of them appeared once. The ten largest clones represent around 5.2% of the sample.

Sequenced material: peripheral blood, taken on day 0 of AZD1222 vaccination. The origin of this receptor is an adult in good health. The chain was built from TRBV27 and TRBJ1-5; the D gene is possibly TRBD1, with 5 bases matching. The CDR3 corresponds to CASSPGASGQPQHF. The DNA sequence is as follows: TGTGCCAGCAGTCCAGGCGCCTCAGGGCAGCCCCAGCATTTT.